The clone carrying this T cell receptor beta chain came up many times. These data originate in a study of human T cells and chemical hapten exposure. There are 17 residues in the CDR3. In germline, CDR1 is DFQATT, CDR2 SNEGSKA (reference sequence). V lost 2 bases, J lost 3 bases, and 7 bases stayed unmatched. TCRdb reprocessed the RACE reads with MiXCR, giving one entry per CDR3 protein. The data hold 350,000 to 400,000 distinct CDR3 sequences, with nearly 6.5% observed a single time. Time point noted: patch test 2, 6 weeks after DPC sensitization. Specified treatment: therapeutic diphenylcyclopropenone sensitization with weekly scalp DPC.

This clonotype was obtained from a woman between 18 and 29 years old with alopecia areata. Some clones in this sample may be carry-over from other donors' samples. This specimen was whole blood, taken in connection with sensitization to the hapten diphenylcyclopropenone (DPC). V and J are TRBV20-1 and TRBJ2-6; 10 bases map to TRBD1. This chain's CDR3 is CSARWGQGRNGANVLTF. CDR3 in DNA: TGCAGTGCTAGATGGGGACAGGGGCGGAATGGGGCCAACGTCCTGACTTTC.